A single sample is the source of the 7 T cell receptor beta chains below, sequenced in a study of somatic mutations in cytotoxic T cells in rheumatoid arthritis. The data were produced by immunoSEQ multiplex PCR, yet TCRdb's version contains in-frame clones alone and is incomplete. The sample lists roughly 4,400 clones, approximately 86% seen once, with less than 45% in the top ten. Sequencing was carried out using CD8+ T cells sorted from blood. These receptors all stem from a woman aged 45 to 65 with rheumatoid arthritis.

CDR3: CASSFADRSSGNTIYF. The CDR3 DNA is TGTGCCAGCAGCTTTGCGGACAGGAGCTCTGGAAACACCATATATTTT. The chain combines TRBV2 with TRBJ1-3, with 7 bases that match TRBD1. CDR1 and CDR2 from the germline V gene are SNHLY and FYNNEI. The CDR3 has 16 residues. Trimming at V came to 6 bases and at J to 0 bases, leaving 8 bases not matched to a gene.

The chain couples TRBV9 to TRBJ1-6, with 11 bases identical to TRBD1. There are 17 residues in the CDR3. Germline V gene sequence: CDR1 SGDLS, CDR2 YYNGEE. The junction had 5 bases not matched to a gene; V was cut back by 0 bases and J by 6 bases. CDR3 amino acids: CASSVAGQGASNSPLHF. CDR3 DNA sequence: TGTGCCAGCAGCGTAGCTGGACAGGGGGCTTCTAATTCACCCCTCCACTTT.

This chain joins TRBV27 and TRBJ2-3, with TRBD2 matching 7 bases. Germline V CDR1 and CDR2: MNHEY, SMNVEV (reference sequence). CDR3 size: 13 residues. Losses at the gene ends were 4 bases for V and 5 bases for J; bases not matched to a gene: 3. For the CDR3, the DNA is TGTGCCAGCAGTTCCACTAGCGAAGATACGCAGTATTTT. This encodes CASSSTSEDTQYF.

V and J are TRBV5-1 and TRBJ2-3; 14 bases are a match to TRBD2. This CDR3 is built from 18 residues. Germline CDR1 SGHRS, CDR2 YFSETQ. V dropped 3 bases and J dropped 2; count of bases not matched to a gene: 8. Here the CDR3 DNA reads TGCGCCAGCAGCTCGCTACCGGGACTAGCGGGGGACACAGATACGCAGTATTTT. Protein sequence: CASSSLPGLAGDTDTQYF.

In its sample, this clone was seen once. The V call is TRBV5-4, the J call TRBJ2-7; 9 positions agree with TRBD2. CDR1 SGHNT and CDR2 YYREEE come from the germline V gene (reference sequence). This CDR3 is 18 amino acids long. V was pared by 0 bases and J by 3 bases, with 13 bases of the junction left unmatched. The CDR3 region is CASSLEASGESVFYEQYF. The CDR3 bases are TGTGCCAGCAGCTTGGAGGCTAGCGGGGAGTCAGTTTTCTACGAGCAGTACTTC.

The V call is TRBV7-9, the J call TRBJ2-7; D may be TRBD2 (6 bases). Trimming shortened V by 1 base and J by 3 bases, and 13 bases separated the two germline ends. CDR1 and CDR2 (germline): SEHNR, FQNEAQ (reference sequence). The length of the CDR3 is 15 residues. The CDR3 is CASSLVGGLYYEQYF. In DNA, the CDR3 is TGTGCCAGCAGCTTAGTTGGGGGACTCTACTACGAGCAGTACTTC.

This CDR3 reads CASSVRPPPGQGHEQFF. CDR3 DNA sequence: TGTGCCAGCAGCGTAAGGCCCCCCCCGGGACAGGGTCATGAGCAGTTCTTC. The gene calls are TRBV9 and TRBJ2-1; TRBD1 matches at 9 bases. V lost 1 base and J lost 8; bases outside the gene matches: 13. The V gene's germline CDR1 is SGDLS and CDR2 YYNGEE. This CDR3 comprises 17 residues.